This entry features one T cell receptor beta chain sequence. This record comes from a study of shared clonotypes between healthy human individuals. Sequencing was performed with immunoSEQ multiplex PCR; in TCRdb, only in-frame clones are kept and a portion is missing. The sample lists 2 million to 2.5 million clones; around 95% were seen once. Among the donors, all were Caucasian adults who lived in Nashville, Tennessee. Losses at the gene ends were 3 bases for V and 3 bases for J; bases not matched to a gene: 8. CDR3 length equals 16 residues. The germline CDR1 and CDR2 sequences are MNHNS and SASEGT.

This receptor was obtained from a man younger than 35 in good health. This sequence joins TRBV6-1 and TRBJ2-3, with 8 bases fitting TRBD2. The specimen was naive CD4+ T cells sorted from blood. Subset meaning: CD45RA+ positively selected. CDR3 in DNA: TGTGCCAGCAGTGACCGCGGGGGGTTCGGGACAGATACGCAGTATTTT. Residues: CASSDRGGFGTDTQYF.